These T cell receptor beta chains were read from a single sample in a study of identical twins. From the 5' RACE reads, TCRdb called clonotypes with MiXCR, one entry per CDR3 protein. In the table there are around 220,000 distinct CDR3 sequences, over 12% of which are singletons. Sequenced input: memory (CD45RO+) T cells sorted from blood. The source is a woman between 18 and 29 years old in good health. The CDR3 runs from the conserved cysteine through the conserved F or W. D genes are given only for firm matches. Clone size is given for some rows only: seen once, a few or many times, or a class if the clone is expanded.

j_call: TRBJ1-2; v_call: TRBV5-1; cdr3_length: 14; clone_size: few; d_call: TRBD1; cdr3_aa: CASSYGRDRESYTF; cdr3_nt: TGCGCCAGCAGCTACGGAAGGGACAGGGAGAGTTACACCTTC
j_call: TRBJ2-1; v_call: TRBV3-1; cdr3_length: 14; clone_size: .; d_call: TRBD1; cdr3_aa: CASSFDRGYGEQFF; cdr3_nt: TGTGCCAGCAGTTTTGACAGGGGTTATGGTGAGCAGTTCTTC
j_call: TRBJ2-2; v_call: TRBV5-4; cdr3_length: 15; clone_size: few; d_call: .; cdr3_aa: CASGSGGAMTGELFF; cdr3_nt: TGTGCCAGCGGTTCAGGCGGGGCGATGACCGGGGAGCTGTTTTTT
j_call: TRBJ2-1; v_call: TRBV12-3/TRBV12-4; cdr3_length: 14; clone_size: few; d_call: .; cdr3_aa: CASSLASIYNEQFF; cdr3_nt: TGTGCCAGCAGTTTAGCGAGCATCTACAATGAGCAGTTCTTC
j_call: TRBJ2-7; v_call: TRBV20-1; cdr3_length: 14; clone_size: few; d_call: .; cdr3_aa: CSARKVGISDEQYF; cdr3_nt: TGCAGTGCTAGAAAGGTGGGGATTTCAGACGAGCAGTACTTC
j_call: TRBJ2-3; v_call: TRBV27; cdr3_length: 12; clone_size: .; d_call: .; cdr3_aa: CASSFMGQRQYF; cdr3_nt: TGTGCCAGCAGTTTCATGGGACAAAGGCAGTATTTT
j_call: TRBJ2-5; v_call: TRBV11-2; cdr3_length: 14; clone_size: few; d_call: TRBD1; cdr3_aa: CASSNPRGLETQYF; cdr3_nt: TGTGCCAGCAGCAACCCCAGGGGGCTAGAGACCCAGTACTTC
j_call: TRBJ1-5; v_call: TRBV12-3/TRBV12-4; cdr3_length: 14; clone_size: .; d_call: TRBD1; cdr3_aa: CASSKSQGDQPQHF; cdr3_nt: TGTGCCAGCAGTAAAAGCCAGGGGGACCAGCCCCAGCATTTT
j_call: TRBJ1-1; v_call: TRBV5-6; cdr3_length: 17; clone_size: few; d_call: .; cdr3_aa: CASSPVDRSIMNTEAFF; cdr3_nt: TGTGCCAGCAGCCCAGTCGACAGGTCCATTATGAACACTGAAGCTTTCTTT
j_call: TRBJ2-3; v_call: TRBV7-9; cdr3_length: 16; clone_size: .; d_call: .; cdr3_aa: CASSLADGAAQITQYF; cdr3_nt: TGTGCCAGCAGCTTAGCCGATGGAGCCGCACAGATAACGCAGTATTTT
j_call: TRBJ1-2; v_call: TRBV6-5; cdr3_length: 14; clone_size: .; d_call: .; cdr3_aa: CASSYSRPAWGYTF; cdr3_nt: TGTGCCAGCAGTTACTCGAGACCGGCATGGGGCTACACCTTC
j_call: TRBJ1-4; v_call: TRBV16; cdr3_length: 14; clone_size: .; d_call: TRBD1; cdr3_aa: CASSQADRREKLFF; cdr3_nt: TGTGCCAGCAGCCAAGCGGACAGGAGGGAAAAACTGTTTTTT
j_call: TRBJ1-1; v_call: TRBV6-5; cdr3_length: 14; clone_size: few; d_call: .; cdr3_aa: CASSYRGDVTEAFF; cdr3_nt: TGTGCCAGCAGTTATCGGGGGGACGTCACTGAAGCTTTCTTT
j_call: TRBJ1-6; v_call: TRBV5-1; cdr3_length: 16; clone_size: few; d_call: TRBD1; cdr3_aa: CASSHGQGDTYGPLHF; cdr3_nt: TGCGCCAGCAGCCACGGACAGGGGGATACATATGGACCCCTCCACTTT
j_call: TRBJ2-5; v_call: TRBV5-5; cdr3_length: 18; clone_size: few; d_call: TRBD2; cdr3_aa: CASSYGLAGGMFGETQYF; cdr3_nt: TGTGCCAGCAGCTATGGACTAGCGGGAGGGATGTTTGGAGAGACCCAGTACTTC
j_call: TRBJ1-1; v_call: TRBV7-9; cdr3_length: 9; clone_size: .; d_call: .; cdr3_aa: CAVRTEAFF; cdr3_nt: TGTGCGGTTCGGACTGAAGCTTTCTTT
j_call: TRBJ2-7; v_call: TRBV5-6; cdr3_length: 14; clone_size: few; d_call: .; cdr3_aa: CASSSQQGEYEQYF; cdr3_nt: TGTGCCAGCAGCTCACAACAGGGCGAGTACGAGCAGTACTTC
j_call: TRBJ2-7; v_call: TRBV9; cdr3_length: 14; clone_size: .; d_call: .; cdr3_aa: CASSPTGGTYEQYF; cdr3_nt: TGTGCCAGCAGCCCCACCGGCGGGACCTACGAGCAGTACTTC